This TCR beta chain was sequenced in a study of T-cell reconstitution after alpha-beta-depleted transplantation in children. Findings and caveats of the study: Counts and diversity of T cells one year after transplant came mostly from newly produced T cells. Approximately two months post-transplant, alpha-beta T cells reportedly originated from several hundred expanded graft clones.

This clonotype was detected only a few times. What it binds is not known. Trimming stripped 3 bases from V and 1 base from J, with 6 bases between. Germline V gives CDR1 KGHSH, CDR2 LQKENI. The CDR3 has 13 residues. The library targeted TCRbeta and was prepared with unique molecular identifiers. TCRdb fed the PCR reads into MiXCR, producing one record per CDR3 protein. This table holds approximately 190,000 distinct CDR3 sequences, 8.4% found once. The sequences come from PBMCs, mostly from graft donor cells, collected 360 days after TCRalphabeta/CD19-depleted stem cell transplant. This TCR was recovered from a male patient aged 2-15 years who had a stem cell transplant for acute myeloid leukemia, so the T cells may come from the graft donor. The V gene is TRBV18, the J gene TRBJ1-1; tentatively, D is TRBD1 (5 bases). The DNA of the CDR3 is TGTGCCAGCTCACCTGGGGCGAACACTGAAGCTTTCTTT. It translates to CASSPGANTEAFF.